Presented here are 2 T cell receptor beta chains from one specimen sequenced in a study of shared clonotypes between healthy human individuals. Here immunoSEQ multiplex PCR was the method, and the copy in TCRdb shows in-frame clones only, minus some. There are 2 million to 2.5 million clones in the sample; approximately 95% occur only once, and about 0.13% lies in the top ten. Sequenced: naive CD4+ T cells sorted from blood. This sample's subset: CD45RA+ positively selected. These receptors came from a man aged 18 to 29 in good health.

The V call is TRBV5-4, the J call TRBJ1-3; 8 nucleotides line up with TRBD1. Germline trimming cut 4 bases from V and 0 bases from J; bases unmatched to any gene: 6. The CDR3 runs to 16 residues. Germline lookup yields CDR1 SGHNT and CDR2 YYREEE (reference sequence). CDR3 nucleotide sequence: TGTGCCAGCAGCAGGATGACAGGGGACTCTGGAAACACCATATATTTT. It yields the protein CASSRMTGDSGNTIYF. Combining the CDR3 with reference TRBV5-4 and TRBJ1-3 gives the whole variable domain ETGVTQSPTHLIKTRGQQVTLRCSSQSGHNTVSWYQQALGQGPQFIFQYYREEENGRGNFPPRFSGLQFPNYSSELNVNALELDDSALYLCASSRMTGDSGNTIYFGEGSWLTVV.

The chain is built from TRBV5-1 and TRBJ2-1; possibly TRBD1 for D (6 bases). The CDR3 runs to 13 residues. The V gene's germline CDR1 is SGHRS and CDR2 YFSETQ. The V and J ends lost 4 bases and 7 bases respectively, with 12 bases between them. CDR3: CASSPDQGNEQFF. CDR3 sequence (DNA): TGCGCCAGCAGCCCGGATCAGGGGAATGAGCAGTTCTTC.